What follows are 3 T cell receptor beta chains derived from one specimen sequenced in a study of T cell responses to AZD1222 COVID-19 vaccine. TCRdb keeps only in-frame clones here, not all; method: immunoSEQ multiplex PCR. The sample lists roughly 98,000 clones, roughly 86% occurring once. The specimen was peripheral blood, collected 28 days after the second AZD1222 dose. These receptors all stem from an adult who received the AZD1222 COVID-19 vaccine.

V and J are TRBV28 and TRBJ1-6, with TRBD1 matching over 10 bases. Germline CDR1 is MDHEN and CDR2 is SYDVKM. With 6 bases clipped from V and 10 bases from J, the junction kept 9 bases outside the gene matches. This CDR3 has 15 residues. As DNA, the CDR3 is TGTGCCAGCAGGCCTACGACAGGGGGCTGGTCACCCCTCCACTTT. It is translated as CASRPTTGGWSPLHF.

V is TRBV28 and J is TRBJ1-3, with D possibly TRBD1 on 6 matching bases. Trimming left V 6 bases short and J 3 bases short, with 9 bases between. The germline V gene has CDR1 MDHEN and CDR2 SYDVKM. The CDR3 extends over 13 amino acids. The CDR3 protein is CASRGGVGNTIYF. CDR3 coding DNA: TGTGCCAGCAGAGGGGGGGTTGGAAACACCATATATTTT.

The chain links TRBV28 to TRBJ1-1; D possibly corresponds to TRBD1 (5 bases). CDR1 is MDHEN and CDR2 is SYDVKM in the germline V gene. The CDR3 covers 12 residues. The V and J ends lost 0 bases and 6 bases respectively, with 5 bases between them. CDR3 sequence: CASSLWGAEAFF. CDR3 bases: TGTGCCAGCAGTTTATGGGGGGCTGAAGCTTTCTTT.